A selection of T cell receptor beta chains follows, all from one sample in a study of T cells expressing NK-cell markers. TCRdb derives one entry per CDR3 protein from the 5' RACE reads, leaving out DNA. The sample table sets out some 16,000 distinct CDR3 sequences. Sequences were obtained from blood T cells: a sorted CD56 or NKG2C T cell subset, CD4+ or CD8+ T cells, or bulk PBMC T cells (not recorded which). The receptors derive from a man aged 18 to 69 in good health. The CDR3 runs from the conserved cysteine through the conserved F or W. A row's size may be missing; if present it is once, few, many or a size class.

size: NA
J: TRBJ2-1
length: 15
V: TRBV6-2/TRBV6-3
CDR3: CASRRYGQGAREQFF

size: NA
J: TRBJ1-6
length: 15
V: TRBV12-3/TRBV12-4
CDR3: CASSSQRPPGSPLHF

size: NA
J: TRBJ2-1
length: 18
V: TRBV11-2
CDR3: CASSLLVWEGPPYNEQFF

size: NA
J: TRBJ2-7
length: 13
V: TRBV5-1
CDR3: CASSTSTGYEQYF

size: NA
J: TRBJ2-3
length: 12
V: TRBV3-1
CDR3: CASSPQENTQYF

size: NA
J: TRBJ1-1
length: 13
V: TRBV7-3
CDR3: CASSPGGKAEAFF

size: NA
J: TRBJ2-1
length: 15
V: TRBV18
CDR3: CASSPFRDLPNEQFF

size: NA
J: TRBJ1-2
length: 12
V: TRBV20-1
CDR3: CSAKGTDYGYTF

size: NA
J: TRBJ2-4
length: 17
V: TRBV4-2
CDR3: CASSQGGSGEAKNIQYF

size: NA
J: TRBJ2-7
length: 18
V: TRBV4-3
CDR3: CASSQDLPGTGGSYEQYF

size: NA
J: TRBJ2-4
length: 18
V: TRBV6-2/TRBV6-3
CDR3: CASRDGTSGVGAKNIQYF

size: NA
J: TRBJ1-1
length: 15
V: TRBV10-3
CDR3: CAISYEIRLNTEAFF

size: NA
J: TRBJ2-5
length: 21
V: TRBV29-1
CDR3: CSVEDLGTSGRAIQPQETQYF

size: NA
J: TRBJ2-7
length: 18
V: TRBV28
CDR3: CASSYEQGRWPSDYEQYF

size: medium-sized
J: TRBJ1-5
length: 15
V: TRBV3-1
CDR3: CASSSGPGLNQPQHF

size: NA
J: TRBJ2-7
length: 14
V: TRBV25-1
CDR3: CASSGTAPFYEQYF

size: NA
J: TRBJ2-5
length: 15
V: TRBV5-6
CDR3: CASSFVGGSLETQYF

size: NA
J: TRBJ1-1
length: 14
V: TRBV20-1
CDR3: CSARMTVLDTEAFF

size: NA
J: TRBJ1-2
length: 14
V: TRBV4-3
CDR3: CASSPKTGNYGYTF

size: NA
J: TRBJ2-3
length: 16
V: TRBV20-1
CDR3: CSARDRAGVSTDTQYF

size: NA
J: TRBJ1-2
length: 15
V: TRBV7-9
CDR3: CASSLSSAANYGYTF

size: NA
J: TRBJ2-7
length: 15
V: TRBV25-1
CDR3: CASSPSLGGGAEQYF

size: NA
J: TRBJ2-2
length: 15
V: TRBV5-1
CDR3: CASSSTAPNTGELFF

size: NA
J: TRBJ2-1
length: 17
V: TRBV20-1
CDR3: CSARGKGLAARGGEQFF

size: NA
J: TRBJ1-5
length: 17
V: TRBV12-3/TRBV12-4
CDR3: CASSLVRGRWANQPQHF

size: NA
J: TRBJ2-5
length: 15
V: TRBV5-1
CDR3: CASSLISGPQETQYF

size: NA
J: TRBJ2-7
length: 14
V: TRBV5-1
CDR3: CASSWGDQLPEQYF

size: NA
J: TRBJ2-5
length: 14
V: TRBV7-9
CDR3: CASSLAGRLETQYF

size: NA
J: TRBJ2-4
length: 16
V: TRBV6-2/TRBV6-3
CDR3: CASSKYTPVTKNIQYF

size: NA
J: TRBJ2-1
length: 13
V: TRBV15
CDR3: CATSRDQNNEQFF

size: NA
J: TRBJ1-1
length: 16
V: TRBV20-1
CDR3: CSAGPLGSGVNTEAFF

size: NA
J: TRBJ2-1
length: 13
V: TRBV5-5
CDR3: CASQKQGGNEQFF

size: NA
J: TRBJ2-2
length: 12
V: TRBV2
CDR3: CASRGTPGELFF

size: NA
J: TRBJ2-7
length: 17
V: TRBV20-1
CDR3: CSRRGELAGESKKEQYF

size: NA
J: TRBJ2-1
length: 12
V: TRBV20-1
CDR3: CSAPRLDNEQFF

size: NA
J: TRBJ2-7
length: 13
V: TRBV7-2
CDR3: CASSSYPATEQYF

size: NA
J: TRBJ2-4
length: 14
V: TRBV5-1
CDR3: CASSLGHSGNIQYF

size: NA
J: TRBJ1-5
length: 15
V: TRBV7-8
CDR3: CASSSSHGSNQPQHF

size: medium-sized
J: TRBJ1-5
length: 14
V: TRBV12-3/TRBV12-4
CDR3: CASSYGQSNQPQHF